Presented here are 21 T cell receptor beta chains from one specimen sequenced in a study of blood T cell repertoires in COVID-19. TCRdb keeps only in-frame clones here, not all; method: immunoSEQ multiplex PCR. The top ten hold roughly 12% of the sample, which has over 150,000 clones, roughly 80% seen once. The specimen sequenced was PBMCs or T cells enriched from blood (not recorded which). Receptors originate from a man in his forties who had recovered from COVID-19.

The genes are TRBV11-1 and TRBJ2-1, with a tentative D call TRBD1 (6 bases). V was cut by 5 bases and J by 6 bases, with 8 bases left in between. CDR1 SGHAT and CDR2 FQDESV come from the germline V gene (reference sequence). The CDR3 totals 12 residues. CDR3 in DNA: TGTGCCAGCAGCCCAGGGGCCAATGAGCAGTTCTTC. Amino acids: CASSPGANEQFF.

The CDR3 loop is CASSNHQVQPQHF. DNA for the CDR3: TGTGCCAGCAGTAATCACCAGGTTCAGCCCCAGCATTTT. The chain joins TRBV5-6 to TRBJ1-5; D is ambiguous. Germline CDR1 is SGHDT and CDR2 is YYEEEE. V was shortened by 5 bases and J by 6 bases, with 12 bases between the two germline ends. This CDR3 is 13 amino acids long.

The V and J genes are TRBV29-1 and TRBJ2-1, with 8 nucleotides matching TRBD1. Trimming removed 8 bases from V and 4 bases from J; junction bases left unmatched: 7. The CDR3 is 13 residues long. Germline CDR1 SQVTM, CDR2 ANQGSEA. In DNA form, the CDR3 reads TGCAGCCAAGGACAGGGTCAATACAATGAGCAGTTCTTC. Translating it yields CSQGQGQYNEQFF.

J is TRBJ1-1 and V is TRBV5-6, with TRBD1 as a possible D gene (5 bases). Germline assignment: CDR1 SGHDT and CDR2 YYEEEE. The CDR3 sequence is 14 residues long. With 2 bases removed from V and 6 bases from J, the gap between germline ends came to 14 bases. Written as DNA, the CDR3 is TGTGCCAGCAGCTTTTGGGGCCTTCGCGCTGAAGCTTTCTTT. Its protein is CASSFWGLRAEAFF.

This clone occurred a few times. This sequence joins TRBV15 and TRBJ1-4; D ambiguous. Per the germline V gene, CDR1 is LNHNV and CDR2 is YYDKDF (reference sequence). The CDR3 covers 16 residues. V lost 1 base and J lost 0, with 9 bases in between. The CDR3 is CATSRVSISTNEKLFF. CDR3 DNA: TGTGCCACCAGCAGAGTTTCTATTTCAACTAATGAAAAACTGTTTTTT.

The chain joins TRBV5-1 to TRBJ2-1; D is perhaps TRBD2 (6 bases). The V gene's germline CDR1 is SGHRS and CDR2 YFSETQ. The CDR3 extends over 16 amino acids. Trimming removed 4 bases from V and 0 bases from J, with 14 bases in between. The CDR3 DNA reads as TGCGCCAGCAGCCCGGAGGGACCTATCTCCTACAATGAGCAGTTCTTC. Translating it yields CASSPEGPISYNEQFF.

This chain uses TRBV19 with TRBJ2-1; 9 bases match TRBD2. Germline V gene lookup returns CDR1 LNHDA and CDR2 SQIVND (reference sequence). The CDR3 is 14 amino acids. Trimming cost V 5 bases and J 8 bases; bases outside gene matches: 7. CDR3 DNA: TGTGCCAGTAGTGAGGCTAGCGGGAACGATGAGCAGTTCTTC. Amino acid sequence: CASSEASGNDEQFF. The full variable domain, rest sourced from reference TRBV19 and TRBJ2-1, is DGGITQSPKYLFRKEGQNVTLSCEQNLNHDAMYWYRQDPGQGLRLIYYSQIVNDFQKGDIAEGYSVSREKKESFPLTVTSAQKNPTAFYLCASSEASGNDEQFFGPGTRLTVL.

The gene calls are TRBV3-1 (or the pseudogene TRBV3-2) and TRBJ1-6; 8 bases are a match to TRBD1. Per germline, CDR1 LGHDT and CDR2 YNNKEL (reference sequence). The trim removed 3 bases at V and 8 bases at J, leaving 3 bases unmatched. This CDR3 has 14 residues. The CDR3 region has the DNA TGTGCCAGCAGCCATACAGGGGGAGATTCACCCCTCCACTTT. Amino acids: CASSHTGGDSPLHF.

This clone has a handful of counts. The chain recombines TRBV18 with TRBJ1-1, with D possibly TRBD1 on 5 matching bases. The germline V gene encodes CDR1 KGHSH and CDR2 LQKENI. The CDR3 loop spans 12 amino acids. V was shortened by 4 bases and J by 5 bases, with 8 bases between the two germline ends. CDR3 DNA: TGTGCCAGCTCACAGGGGTATACTGAAGCTTTCTTT. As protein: CASSQGYTEAFF.

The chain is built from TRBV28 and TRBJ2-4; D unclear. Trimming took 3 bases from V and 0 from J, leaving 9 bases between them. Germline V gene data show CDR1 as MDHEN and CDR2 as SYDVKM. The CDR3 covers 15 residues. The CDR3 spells CASSFRSLAKNIQYF. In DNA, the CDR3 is TGTGCCAGCAGTTTTCGGTCTCTAGCCAAAAACATTCAGTACTTC.

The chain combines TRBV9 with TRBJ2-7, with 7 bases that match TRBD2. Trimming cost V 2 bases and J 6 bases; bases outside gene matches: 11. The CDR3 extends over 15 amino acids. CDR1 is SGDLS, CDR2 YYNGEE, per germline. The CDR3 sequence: CASSVTPAGTGEQYF. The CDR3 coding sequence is TGTGCCAGCAGCGTCACTCCAGCGGGAACGGGCGAGCAGTACTTC.

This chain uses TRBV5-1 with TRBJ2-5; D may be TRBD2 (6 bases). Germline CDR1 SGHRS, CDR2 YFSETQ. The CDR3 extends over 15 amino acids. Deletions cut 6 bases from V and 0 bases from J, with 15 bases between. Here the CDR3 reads CASTRDSRYQETQYF. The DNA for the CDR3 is TGCGCCAGCACCCGGGACTCACGGTACCAAGAGACCCAGTACTTC.

Here the CDR3 reads CASSEWQGSPYEQYF. CDR3 coding DNA: TGTGCCAGCAGTGAATGGCAGGGGTCCCCCTACGAGCAGTACTTC. The gene calls are TRBV6-1 and TRBJ2-7; TRBD1 is a possible D gene (6 bases). The V and J ends lost 2 bases and 2 bases respectively, with 13 bases between them. Germline CDR1 and CDR2: MNHNS and SASEGT. The CDR3 is 15 residues long.

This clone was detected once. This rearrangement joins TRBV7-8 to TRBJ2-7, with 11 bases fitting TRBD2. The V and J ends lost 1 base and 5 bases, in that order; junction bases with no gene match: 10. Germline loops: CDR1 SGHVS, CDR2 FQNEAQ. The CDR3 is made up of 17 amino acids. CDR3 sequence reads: CASSLGVAGGPGNEQYF. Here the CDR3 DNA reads TGTGCCAGCAGCTTAGGGGTAGCGGGAGGGCCGGGGAACGAGCAGTACTTC.

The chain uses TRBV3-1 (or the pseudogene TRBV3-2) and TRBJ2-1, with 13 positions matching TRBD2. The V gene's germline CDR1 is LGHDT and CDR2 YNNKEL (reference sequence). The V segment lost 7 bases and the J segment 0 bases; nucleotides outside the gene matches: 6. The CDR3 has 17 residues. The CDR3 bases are TGTGCCAGCATGAGGGGACTAGCGGGGAGCTCCTACAATGAGCAGTTCTTC. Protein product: CASMRGLAGSSYNEQFF.

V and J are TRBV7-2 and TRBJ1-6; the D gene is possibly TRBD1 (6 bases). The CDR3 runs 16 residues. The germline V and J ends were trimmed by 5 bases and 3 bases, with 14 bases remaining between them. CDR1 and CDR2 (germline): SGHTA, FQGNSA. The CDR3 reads CASSTMRTDYNSPLHF. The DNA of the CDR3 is TGTGCCAGCAGCACTATGCGGACAGACTATAATTCACCCCTCCACTTT.

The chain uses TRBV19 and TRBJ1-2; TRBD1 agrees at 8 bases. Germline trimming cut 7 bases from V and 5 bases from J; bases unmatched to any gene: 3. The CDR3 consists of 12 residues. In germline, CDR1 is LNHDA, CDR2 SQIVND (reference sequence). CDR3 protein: CASNHRGYGYTF. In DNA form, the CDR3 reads TGTGCCAGTAATCACAGGGGGTATGGCTACACCTTC.

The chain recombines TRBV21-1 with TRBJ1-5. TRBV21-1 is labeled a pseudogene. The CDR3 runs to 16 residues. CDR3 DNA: TGTGCCAGCAGCAAAGGGAGGTTAGGGTGGTTACAGCCCCAGCATTTT. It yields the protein CASSKGRLGWLQPQHF.

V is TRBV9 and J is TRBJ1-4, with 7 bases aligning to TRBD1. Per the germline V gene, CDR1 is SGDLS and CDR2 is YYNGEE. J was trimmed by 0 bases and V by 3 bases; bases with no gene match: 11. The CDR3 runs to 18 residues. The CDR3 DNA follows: TGTGCCAGCAGCGGGCAGACAGGGCCTACCGCAACTAATGAAAAACTGTTTTTT. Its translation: CASSGQTGPTATNEKLFF.

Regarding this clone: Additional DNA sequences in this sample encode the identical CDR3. The CDR3 region has the DNA TGCGCCAGCAGCTTCAGCGGGAGCTCCTACAATGAGCAGTTCTTC. Protein sequence: CASSFSGSSYNEQFF. The genes are TRBV5-1 and TRBJ2-1, with 8 bases aligning to TRBD2. The V and J ends lost 2 bases and 0 bases, in that order; junction bases with no gene match: 1. Per the germline V gene, CDR1 is SGHRS and CDR2 is YFSETQ. The CDR3 extends over 15 amino acids. The complete variable domain, with remaining parts taken from reference TRBV5-1 and TRBJ2-1, reads KAGVTQTPRYLIKTRGQQVTLSCSPISGHRSVSWYQQTPGQGLQFLFEYFSETQRNKGNFPGRFSGRQFSNSRSEMNVSTLELGDSALYLCASSFSGSSYNEQFFGPGTRLTVL.

The CDR3 region is CSVETGWDGYTF. CDR3 bases: TGCAGCGTAGAGACAGGGTGGGATGGCTACACCTTC. The V and J genes are TRBV29-1 and TRBJ1-2; 7 bases are a match to TRBD1. The CDR3 covers 12 residues. Looked up from germline, CDR1 is SQVTM and CDR2 is ANQGSEA. V gave up 6 bases and J gave up 6 bases; unmatched junction bases: 7. Supplemented by reference TRBV29-1 and TRBJ1-2, the full variable domain reads SAVISQKPSRDICQRGTSLTIQCQVDSQVTMMFWYRQQPGQSLTLIATANQGSEATYESGFVIDKFPISRPNLTFSTLTVSNMSPEDSSIYLCSVETGWDGYTFGSGTRLTVV.